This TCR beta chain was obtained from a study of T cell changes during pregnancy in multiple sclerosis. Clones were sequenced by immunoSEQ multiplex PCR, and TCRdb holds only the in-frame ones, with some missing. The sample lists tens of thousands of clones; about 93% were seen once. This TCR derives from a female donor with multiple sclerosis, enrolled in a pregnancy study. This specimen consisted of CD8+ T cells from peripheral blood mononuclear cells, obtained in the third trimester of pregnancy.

In DNA, the CDR3 is TGTGCCAGCAGCCAAGATCCGGGGGGAGATTACAATGAGCAGTTCTTC. This encodes CASSQDPGGDYNEQFF. The genes are TRBV4-2 and TRBJ2-1; 7 bases are a match to TRBD2. This CDR3 has 16 amino acids. Trimming cost V 0 bases and J 4 bases; bases outside gene matches: 6. Germline V gene lookup returns CDR1 LGHNA and CDR2 YNFKEQ.